One T cell receptor beta chain is described in this entry. No antigen is known for it. Just one base apart from a much larger clone, this may be a read error. Using unique molecular identifiers, the investigators prepared the TCRbeta library. Via MiXCR, TCRdb re-called the PCR reads, giving one row per CDR3 protein. The sample lists approximately 650,000 distinct CDR3 sequences, less than 15% occurring once. The data belong to a study of T-cell reconstitution after alpha-beta-depleted transplantation in children. Study-wide points: Roughly two months post-transplant, alpha-beta T cells reportedly originated from several hundred graft clones that had expanded. Diversity and T-cell counts at one year after transplant derived mostly from new T cells. Recipient T cells and thymic progenitors that survived were the source of the high TCRbeta diversity seen at day 60 in some patients.

Trimming left V 7 bases short and J 1 base short, with 9 bases between. The CDR3 covers 14 residues. Germline lookup yields CDR1 SGHRS and CDR2 YFSETQ. This receptor was identified in a girl aged 2 to 10 with congenital amegakaryocytic thrombocytopenia, due to receive a stem cell transplant. Source: PBMCs, taken before TCRalphabeta/CD19-depleted stem cell transplant. This sequence joins TRBV5-1 and TRBJ2-6, with D unclear. The DNA for the CDR3 is TGCGCCAGCTTGGGGAAGTCTGGGGCCAACGTCCTGACTTTC. Residues: CASLGKSGANVLTF.